Listed here is a single TCR beta chain. What it recognizes is unknown. Germline CDR1 reads MNHEY; CDR2 reads SMNVEV (reference sequence). With 3 bases clipped from V and 5 bases from J, the junction kept 14 bases outside the gene matches. The CDR3 extends over 18 amino acids. These data belong to a study of T cell responses to AZD1222 COVID-19 vaccine. Overall study results and limits: The reported proportion of spike-specific TCRs targeting unmutated variant regions was nearly half.

Method: immunoSEQ multiplex PCR; TCRdb's copy keeps in-frame clones and lacks some. The sample yields fewer than 200,000 clones, about 90% seen once. The genes are TRBV27 and TRBJ1-3; 9 nucleotides agree with TRBD1. This specimen consisted of peripheral blood, obtained on day 0 of MenACWY control vaccination. The sequence was collected from an adult in good health. This CDR3 is CASSFNRPGTGIRNTIYF. In DNA, the CDR3 is TGTGCCAGCAGTTTCAACCGTCCCGGGACAGGGATACGAAACACCATATATTTT.